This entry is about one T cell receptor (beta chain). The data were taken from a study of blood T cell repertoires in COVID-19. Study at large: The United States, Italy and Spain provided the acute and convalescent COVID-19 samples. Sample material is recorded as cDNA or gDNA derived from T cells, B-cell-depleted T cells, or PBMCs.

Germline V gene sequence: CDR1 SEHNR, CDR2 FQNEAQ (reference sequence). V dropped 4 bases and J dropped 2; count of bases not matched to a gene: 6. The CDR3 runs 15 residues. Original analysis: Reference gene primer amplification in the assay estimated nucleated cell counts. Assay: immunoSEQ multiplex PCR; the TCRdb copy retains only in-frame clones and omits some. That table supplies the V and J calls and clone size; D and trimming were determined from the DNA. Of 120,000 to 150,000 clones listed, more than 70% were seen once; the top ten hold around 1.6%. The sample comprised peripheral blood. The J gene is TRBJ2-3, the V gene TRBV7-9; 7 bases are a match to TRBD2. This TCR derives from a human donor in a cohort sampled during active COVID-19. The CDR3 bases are TGTGCCAGCAGCTCCTCTAGCGGCGACACAGATACGCAGTATTTT. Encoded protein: CASSSSSGDTDTQYF.